What follows is one TCR beta chain and its context. Its antigen remains unknown. The PCR had 60 Vbeta and 13 Jbeta primers. Assay: immunoSEQ multiplex PCR; the TCRdb copy retains only in-frame clones and omits some. The listing contains approximately 58,000 clones. These data are taken from a study of cytomegalovirus exposure and HLA in healthy donors. The study, taken as a whole, reports: Researchers counted around 180 TCR beta chains as cytomegalovirus-associated. Some highly shared sequence variants likely arose as a pipeline artifact.

The germline gives CDR1 SGHRS, CDR2 YFSETQ. The V gene lost 0 bases and the J gene lost 4 bases, with 10 bases spanning the gap. CDR3 size: 14 residues. The receptor was isolated from a man between 18 and 35 years old in good health and CMV-seropositive. The chain links TRBV5-1 to TRBJ1-2; D is perhaps TRBD1 (5 bases). Sequences were obtained from PBMCs. The CDR3 sequence is CASSLETASYGYTF. Written as DNA, the CDR3 is TGCGCCAGCAGCTTGGAGACAGCATCCTATGGCTACACCTTC.